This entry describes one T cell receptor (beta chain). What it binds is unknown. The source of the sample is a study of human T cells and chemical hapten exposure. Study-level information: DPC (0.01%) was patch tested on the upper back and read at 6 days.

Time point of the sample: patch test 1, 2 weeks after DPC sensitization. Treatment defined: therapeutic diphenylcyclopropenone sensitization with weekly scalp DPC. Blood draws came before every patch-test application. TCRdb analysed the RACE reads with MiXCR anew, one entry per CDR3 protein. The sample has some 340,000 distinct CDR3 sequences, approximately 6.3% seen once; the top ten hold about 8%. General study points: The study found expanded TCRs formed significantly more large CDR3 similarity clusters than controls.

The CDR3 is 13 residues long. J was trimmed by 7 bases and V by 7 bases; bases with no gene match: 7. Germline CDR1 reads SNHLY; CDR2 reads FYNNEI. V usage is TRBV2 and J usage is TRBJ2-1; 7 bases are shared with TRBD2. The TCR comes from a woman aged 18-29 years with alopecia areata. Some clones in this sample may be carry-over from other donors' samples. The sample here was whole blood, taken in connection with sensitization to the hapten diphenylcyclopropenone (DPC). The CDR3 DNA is TGTGCCAGCAAAACTTCGCGGGGGAATGAGCAGTTCTTC. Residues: CASKTSRGNEQFF.